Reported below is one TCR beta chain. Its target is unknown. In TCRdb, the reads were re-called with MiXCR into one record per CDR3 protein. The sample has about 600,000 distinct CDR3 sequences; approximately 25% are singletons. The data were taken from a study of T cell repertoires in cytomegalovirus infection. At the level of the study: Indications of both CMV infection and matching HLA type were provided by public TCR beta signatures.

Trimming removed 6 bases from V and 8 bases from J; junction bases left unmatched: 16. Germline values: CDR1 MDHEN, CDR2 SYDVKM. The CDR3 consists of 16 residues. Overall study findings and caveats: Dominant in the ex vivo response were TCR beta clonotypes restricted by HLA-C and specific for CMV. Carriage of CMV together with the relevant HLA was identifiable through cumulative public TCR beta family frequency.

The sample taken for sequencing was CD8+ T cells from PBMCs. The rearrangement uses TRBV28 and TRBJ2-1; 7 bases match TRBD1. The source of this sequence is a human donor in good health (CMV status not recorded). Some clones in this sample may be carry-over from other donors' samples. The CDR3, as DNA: TGTGCCAGCAGAACCCCAGACAGGGCCGGGAAGGATGAGCAGTTCTTC. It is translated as CASRTPDRAGKDEQFF.